This entry is about one T cell receptor (beta chain). A second 7 to 11 cycle PCR used barcoded and J-beta primers. Each CDR3 protein is one row after TCRdb ran MiXCR on the 5' RACE reads. The sample includes about 970,000 distinct CDR3 sequences, 51% of them seen just once. Trimming took 2 bases from V and 4 from J, leaving 5 bases between them. Germline-derived CDR1 and CDR2 are DFQATT and SNEGSKA (reference sequence). The CDR3 runs to 11 residues. The sample belongs to a study of blood T cells in healthy people across ages. This clonotype was sampled from a woman aged 55-69 years in good health. Material for sequencing was blood. The chain recombines TRBV20-1 with TRBJ2-5; no reliable D call. The CDR3 coding sequence is TGCAGTGCTAGAATTGGAGAGACCCAGTACTTC. Residues: CSARIGETQYF.